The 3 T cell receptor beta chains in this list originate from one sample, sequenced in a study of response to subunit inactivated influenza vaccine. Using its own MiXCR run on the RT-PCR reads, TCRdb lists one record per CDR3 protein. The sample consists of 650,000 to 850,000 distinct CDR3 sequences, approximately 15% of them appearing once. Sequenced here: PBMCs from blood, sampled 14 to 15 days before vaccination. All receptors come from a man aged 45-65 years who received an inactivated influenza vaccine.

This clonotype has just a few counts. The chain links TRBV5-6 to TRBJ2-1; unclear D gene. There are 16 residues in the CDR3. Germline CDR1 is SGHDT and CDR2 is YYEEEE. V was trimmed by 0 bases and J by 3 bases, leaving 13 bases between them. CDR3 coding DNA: TGTGCCAGCAGCTTGGGTGACTCACCCCACTACAATGAGCAGTTCTTC. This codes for CASSLGDSPHYNEQFF.

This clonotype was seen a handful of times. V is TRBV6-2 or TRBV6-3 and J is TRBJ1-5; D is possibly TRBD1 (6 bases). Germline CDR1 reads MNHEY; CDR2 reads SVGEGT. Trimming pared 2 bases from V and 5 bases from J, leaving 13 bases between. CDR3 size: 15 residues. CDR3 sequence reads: CASSYRRGADQPQHF. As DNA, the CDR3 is TGTGCCAGCAGTTACCGCCGGGGGGCTGATCAGCCCCAGCATTTT.

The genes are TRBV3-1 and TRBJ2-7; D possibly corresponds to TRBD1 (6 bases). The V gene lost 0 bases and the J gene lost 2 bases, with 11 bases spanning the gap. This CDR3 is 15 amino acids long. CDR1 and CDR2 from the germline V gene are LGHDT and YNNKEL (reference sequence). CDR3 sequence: CASSQESGDTYEQYF. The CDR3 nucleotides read TGTGCCAGCAGCCAAGAATCAGGGGATACCTACGAGCAGTACTTC.